This T cell receptor (beta chain) is from a study of blood T cell repertoires in COVID-19. The overall study: Whether acute or convalescent, the COVID-19 samples came from the United States, Italy and Spain.

How the authors handled the data: Estimates of nucleated cell counts were drawn from the amplification of reference gene primers. Method: immunoSEQ multiplex PCR; TCRdb's copy keeps in-frame clones and lacks some. V and J calls plus clone size are reproduced from that table; the DNA served to infer D and trimming. The top ten clones hold around 10% of a sample with approximately 97,000 clones, around four fifths of them seen once. This CDR3 contains 15 residues. Per the germline V gene, CDR1 is SGHRS and CDR2 is YFSETQ. Trimming took 4 bases from V and 1 from J; bases not matched to a gene: 6. The rearrangement joins TRBV5-1 to TRBJ1-1, with TRBD1 matching over 8 bases. Material: peripheral blood. The TCR originated in a man aged 40-49 years with active or convalescent COVID-19. The CDR3 DNA follows: TGCGCCAGCAGCCCGGCTGGACAGGGGAACACTGAAGCTTTCTTT. Protein product: CASSPAGQGNTEAFF.